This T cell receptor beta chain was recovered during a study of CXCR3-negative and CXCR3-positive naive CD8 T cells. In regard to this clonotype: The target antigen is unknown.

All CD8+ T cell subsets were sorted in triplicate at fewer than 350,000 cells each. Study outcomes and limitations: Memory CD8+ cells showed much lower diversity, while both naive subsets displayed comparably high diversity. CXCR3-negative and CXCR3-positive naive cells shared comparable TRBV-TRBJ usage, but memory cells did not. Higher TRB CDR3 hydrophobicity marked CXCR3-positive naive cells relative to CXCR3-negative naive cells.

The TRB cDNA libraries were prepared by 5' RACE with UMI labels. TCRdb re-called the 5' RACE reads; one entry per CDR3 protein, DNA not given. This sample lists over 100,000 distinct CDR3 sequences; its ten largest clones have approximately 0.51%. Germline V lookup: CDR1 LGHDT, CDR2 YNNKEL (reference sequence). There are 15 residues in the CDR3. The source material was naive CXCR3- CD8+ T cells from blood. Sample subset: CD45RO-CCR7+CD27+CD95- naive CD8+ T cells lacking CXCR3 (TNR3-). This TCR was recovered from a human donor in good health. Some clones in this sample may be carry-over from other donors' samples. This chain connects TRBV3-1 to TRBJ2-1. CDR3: CASSQEPGNHNEQFF.